The clone carrying this TCR beta chain appeared a few times. The data are from a study of CD8+ T cells in alopecia areata. Study as a whole: The drug, tofacitinib, lasted 6 to 18 months, followed by 6 months off drug.

Losses at the gene ends were 5 bases for V and 2 bases for J; bases not matched to a gene: 4. The V gene's germline CDR1 is SGHAT and CDR2 FQDESV (reference sequence). The CDR3 is 14 amino acids. RNA was extracted and reverse transcribed into cDNA as the sequencing template. Sequenced by immunoSEQ multiplex PCR; TCRdb stores in-frame clones only, minus some. The data contain roughly 250,000 clones, 67% of them singletons. This material consisted of CD4+ T cells sorted from blood, taken at week 0. The chain combines TRBV11-1 with TRBJ2-7, with 9 bases fitting TRBD1. The receptor's source is a human donor with alopecia areata. The CDR3 protein is CASSPRTGAYEQYF. The CDR3 nucleotides are TGTGCCAGCAGCCCTCGGACAGGGGCCTACGAGCAGTACTTC.